This TCR beta chain was sequenced in a study of cytomegalovirus exposure and HLA in healthy donors. Notes on the study in general: Earlier results showed most TCR beta V segments being productive about 87% or about 30% of the time. Researchers reported in a later analysis that a missense DCLRE1C variant was tied to TCR beta V- and J-gene trimming. It was shown in a later analysis that HLA-associated TCR beta chains were more clonally expanded than other, equally common chains. According to the study, 150 to 200 TCR beta chains were cytomegalovirus-associated.

With 60 Vbeta and 13 Jbeta primers, the PCR was carried out. The table came from immunoSEQ multiplex PCR; TCRdb's copy has only in-frame clones and leaves some out. The table includes 100,000 to 150,000 clones, approximately 72% detected once. CDR1 is SGHTA and CDR2 is FQGTGA in the germline V gene. Losses at the gene ends were 6 bases for V and 1 base for J; bases not matched to a gene: 7. The CDR3 consists of 18 residues. In regard to this clone: Its specificity is unknown.

The origin of this receptor is a man in his sixties in good health and CMV-seropositive. The V and J genes are TRBV7-3 and TRBJ1-6; 12 bases line up with TRBD1. The sample comprised PBMCs. As DNA, the CDR3 is TGTGCCAGCAGGCAGGGACAGGGGGCGCAGTCCTATAATTCACCCCTCCACTTT. Protein sequence: CASRQGQGAQSYNSPLHF.